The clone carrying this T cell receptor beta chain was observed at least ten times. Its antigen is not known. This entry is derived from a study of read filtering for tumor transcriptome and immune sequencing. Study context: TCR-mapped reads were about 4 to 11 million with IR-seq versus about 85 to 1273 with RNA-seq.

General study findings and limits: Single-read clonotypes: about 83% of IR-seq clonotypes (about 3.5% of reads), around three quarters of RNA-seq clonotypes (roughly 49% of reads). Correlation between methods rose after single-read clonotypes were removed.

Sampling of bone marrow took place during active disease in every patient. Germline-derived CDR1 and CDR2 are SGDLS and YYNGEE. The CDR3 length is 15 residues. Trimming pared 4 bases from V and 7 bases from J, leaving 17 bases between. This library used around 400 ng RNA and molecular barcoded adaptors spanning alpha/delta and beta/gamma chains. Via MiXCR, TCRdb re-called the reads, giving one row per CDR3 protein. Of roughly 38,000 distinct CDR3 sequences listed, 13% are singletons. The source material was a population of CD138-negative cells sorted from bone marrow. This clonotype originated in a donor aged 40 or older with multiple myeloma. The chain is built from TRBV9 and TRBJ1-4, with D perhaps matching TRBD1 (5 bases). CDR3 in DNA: TGTGCCAGCAGCCCAGCCGGGGCGGGTAGTGAAAAACTGTTTTTT. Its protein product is CASSPAGAGSEKLFF.